This T cell receptor beta chain was recovered during a study of cytomegalovirus exposure and HLA in healthy donors. General study points: Highly shared variants forming one cluster were likely a sequencing artifact.

Researchers ran the PCR with 60 Vbeta and 13 Jbeta primers. Assay used: immunoSEQ multiplex PCR; TCRdb lists only in-frame clones, some missing. Found here are more than 80,000 clones, roughly 61% of them singletons; the top ten hold about 15%. To note about this clone: The antigen is unknown.

The germline V and J ends were trimmed by 0 bases and 6 bases, with 12 bases remaining between them. The CDR3 is made up of 14 amino acids. Germline V gene lookup returns CDR1 SGDLS and CDR2 YYNGEE. The V call is TRBV9, the J call TRBJ1-1, with unresolved D. The sample was PBMCs. This receptor was taken from a woman in her thirties or forties in good health and CMV-seropositive. CDR3 sequence reads: CASSVEPFSAEAFF. CDR3 bases: TGTGCCAGCAGCGTAGAACCGTTTTCGGCTGAAGCTTTCTTT.